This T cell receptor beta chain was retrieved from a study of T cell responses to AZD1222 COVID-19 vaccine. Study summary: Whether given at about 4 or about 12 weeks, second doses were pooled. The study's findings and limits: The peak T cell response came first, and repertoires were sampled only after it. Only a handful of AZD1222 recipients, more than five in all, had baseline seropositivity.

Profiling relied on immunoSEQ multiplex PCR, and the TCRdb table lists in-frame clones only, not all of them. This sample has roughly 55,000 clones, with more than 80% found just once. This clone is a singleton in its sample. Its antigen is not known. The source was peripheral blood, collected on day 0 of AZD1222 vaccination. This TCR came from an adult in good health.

The CDR3 loop reads CASRAMSSNQPQHF. Written as DNA, the CDR3 is TGTGCCAGTAGGGCAATGAGTAGCAATCAGCCCCAGCATTTT. The chain carries TRBV19 and TRBJ1-5, with D unresolved. With 6 bases removed from V and 0 bases from J, the gap between germline ends came to 9 bases. Per germline, CDR1 LNHDA and CDR2 SQIVND (reference sequence). CDR3 length: 14 amino acids.